This record looks at one TCR beta chain sequence and its context. No antigen is known for it. The CDR3 totals 15 residues. Trimming took 4 bases from V and 0 from J; bases not matched to a gene: 3. The V gene's germline CDR1 is MNHEY and CDR2 SVGAGI. The sample comes from a study of T cell responses to AZD1222 COVID-19 vaccine. Study as a whole: Samples with a second dose at about 4 or about 12 weeks were pooled together. Study-wide findings and caveats: Increases in Spike-specific TCR breadth and depth were seen after two AZD1222 doses. Donors in the cohort were predominantly white British and more often female, and clonal diversity was possibly underestimated. Of the AZD1222 recipients, only six were seropositive at baseline.

TCRdb's copy holds only in-frame clones and misses some; the assay was immunoSEQ multiplex PCR. The sample has over 90,000 clones; roughly 80% are singletons. The sequencing here drew on peripheral blood, taken on day 0 of AZD1222 vaccination. This chain links TRBV6-5 with TRBJ2-4, with 7 positions matching TRBD1. This sequence originates from an adult in good health. CDR3 bases: TGTGCCAGCAGTTCGGGACAGTTAGCCAAAAACATTCAGTACTTC. This sequence encodes CASSSGQLAKNIQYF.